This T cell receptor beta chain was retrieved from a study of cytomegalovirus exposure and HLA in healthy donors. This CDR3 spans 13 amino acids. CDR1 SGHNT and CDR2 YENEEA come from the germline V gene. The germline V and J ends were trimmed by 2 bases and 5 bases, with 6 bases remaining between them. PCR involved 60 Vbeta and 13 Jbeta primers. Sequencing was performed with immunoSEQ multiplex PCR; in TCRdb, only in-frame clones are kept and a portion is missing. The sample carries tens of thousands of clones, approximately 80% recorded once. The J gene is TRBJ2-2, the V gene TRBV11-3, with no clear D. The TCR comes from a woman in her 40s in good health and CMV-seronegative. Sequencing was performed on PBMCs. The CDR3 here is CASSLYMTGELFF. CDR3 DNA: TGTGCCAGCAGCTTATACATGACCGGGGAGCTGTTTTTT.